Listed below are T cell receptor beta chains from one sample, sequenced in a study of blood T cell repertoires in COVID-19. Libraries were prepared by immunoSEQ multiplex PCR; TCRdb keeps only in-frame clonotypes and omits some of them. The sample has tens of thousands of clones; around four fifths are singletons. Sequencing was carried out using peripheral blood. The receptor source for this set is a man aged 45-60 years with active COVID-19. CDR3s include the opening cysteine and the closing phenylalanine or tryptophan. A D gene is named only where the DNA matches it firmly. For some rows the clone size is stated as once, few or many, or as a class when expanded; others skip it.

clone size,J gene,D gene,V gene,CDR3 protein,CDR3 DNA
.,TRBJ2-3,.,TRBV5-4,CASSLYVGGPTDTQYF,TGTGCCAGCAGCTTGTACGTGGGGGGACCTACAGATACGCAGTATTTT
.,TRBJ2-3,.,TRBV2,CASSFTDTQYF,TGTGCCAGCAGCTTTACAGATACGCAGTATTTT
.,TRBJ2-5,.,TRBV7-2,CASSPRVSKETQYF,TGTGCCAGCAGCCCCAGGGTTAGCAAAGAGACCCAGTACTTC
few,TRBJ1-4,.,TRBV18,CASSRETDEKLFF,TGTGCCAGCTCCCGGGAGACCGATGAAAAACTGTTTTTT
once,TRBJ1-2,.,TRBV5-1,CASSLGAPGDGYTF,TGCGCCAGCAGCTTGGGGGCCCCCGGGGATGGCTACACCTTC
once,TRBJ1-2,TRBD1,TRBV27,CASSLGPGGSLGYGYTF,TGTGCCAGCAGTTTAGGGCCAGGGGGCTCGTTGGGCTATGGCTACACCTTC
.,TRBJ2-5,TRBD1,TRBV5-1,CASSLAGQGARETQYF,TGCGCCAGCAGCTTGGCCGGACAGGGGGCGCGTGAGACCCAGTACTTC
.,TRBJ2-7,.,TRBV11-2,CASRTPGGEAYEQYF,TGTGCCAGCAGAACTCCGGGCGGGGAGGCCTACGAGCAGTACTTC
.,TRBJ2-7,.,TRBV24-1,CATSGAFTYEQYF,TGTGCCACCAGTGGGGCGTTTACCTACGAGCAGTACTTC
once,TRBJ1-3,TRBD1,TRBV29-1,CSVGQGAGGNTIYF,TGCAGCGTCGGACAGGGGGCGGGAGGAAACACCATATATTTT
.,TRBJ2-1,TRBD1,TRBV5-1,CASSLAGTGVGRFF,TGCGCCAGCAGCTTGGCCGGGACAGGGGTAGGCCGATTCTTC
once,TRBJ1-2,.,TRBV27,CASSPIENYGYTF,TGTGCCAGCAGTCCCATCGAGAACTATGGCTACACCTTC
.,TRBJ1-1,.,TRBV5-1,CASSARTGNTEAFF,TGCGCCAGCAGCGCCCGAACAGGGAACACTGAAGCTTTCTTT
.,TRBJ2-3,TRBD2,TRBV6-5,CASGGGGSTDTQYF,TGTGCCAGCGGGGGCGGGGGGAGCACAGATACGCAGTATTTT
.,TRBJ1-4,.,TRBV11-2,CASSQGSAGRIEKLFF,TGTGCCAGCAGCCAAGGATCGGCAGGGAGGATTGAAAAACTGTTTTTT
once,TRBJ2-1,TRBD1,TRBV4-3,CASSQERGLYNEQFF,TGCGCCAGCAGCCAAGAGAGGGGGCTATACAATGAGCAGTTCTTC
.,TRBJ1-1,.,TRBV29-1,CSVGERVGTEAFF,TGCAGCGTTGGAGAGAGGGTGGGCACTGAAGCTTTCTTT
.,TRBJ1-5,TRBD1,TRBV29-1,CSEETGTGNQPQHF,TGCAGCGAAGAGACAGGGACGGGCAATCAGCCCCAGCATTTT
.,TRBJ2-5,.,TRBV15,CATSRGPGTQYF,TGTGCCACCAGCAGAGGGCCGGGGACCCAGTACTTC
.,TRBJ2-2,.,TRBV28,CASSLDSGELFF,TGTGCCAGCAGTCTCGATAGCGGGGAGCTGTTTTTT
.,TRBJ1-3,TRBD1,TRBV5-4,CASSSGQGRNTIYF,TGTGCCAGCAGCTCGGGACAGGGGAGGAACACCATATATTTT
few,TRBJ2-7,TRBD1,TRBV3-1/TRBV3-2,CASRLSDRGSSYEQYF,TGTGCCAGCAGGCTATCCGACAGGGGCAGCTCCTACGAGCAGTACTTC
.,TRBJ2-3,.,TRBV7-6,CASSLGGTGKQDTQYF,TGTGCCAGCAGCTTAGGGGGAACAGGGAAGCAAGATACGCAGTATTTT
.,TRBJ2-2,.,TRBV7-2,CASSPRAELAGAGELFF,TGTGCCAGCAGCCCCCGAGCCGAACTAGCCGGGGCCGGGGAGCTGTTTTTT
.,TRBJ1-5,.,TRBV4-2,CASSQDPGIDSNQPQHF,TGTGCCAGCAGCCAAGATCCCGGGATAGATAGCAATCAGCCCCAGCATTTT
few,TRBJ2-7,TRBD1,TRBV6-6,CASSTDRVWPSEQYF,TGTGCCAGCAGTACGGACAGGGTTTGGCCTAGCGAGCAGTACTTC
.,TRBJ1-1,.,TRBV28,CASSLLERSNTEAFF,TGTGCCAGCAGTTTGTTGGAGAGATCGAACACTGAAGCTTTCTTT
.,TRBJ2-3,TRBD2,TRBV4-1,CASSQDSGGRLLTDTQYF,TGCGCCAGCAGCCAAGATAGCGGGGGGCGTCTCCTCACAGATACGCAGTATTTT
.,TRBJ2-2,.,TRBV20-1,CSASAHGGMGTGELFF,TGCAGTGCTAGTGCTCATGGCGGGATGGGGACCGGGGAGCTGTTTTTT
few,TRBJ2-5,TRBD2,TRBV3-1/TRBV3-2,CASSFWTSGQETQYF,TGTGCCAGCAGCTTCTGGACTAGCGGCCAAGAGACCCAGTACTTC
.,TRBJ2-5,.,TRBV7-3,CASSPNPAGSETQYF,TGTGCCAGCAGCCCAAACCCGGCGGGGAGCGAGACCCAGTACTTC
.,TRBJ1-1,.,TRBV11-2,CASSLVQEKAFF,TGTGCCAGCAGCTTAGTGCAGGAAAAAGCTTTCTTT
.,TRBJ1-1,.,TRBV4-1,CASSQDRVNTEAFF,TGCGCCAGCAGCCAAGACCGGGTGAACACTGAAGCTTTCTTT
.,TRBJ2-5,.,TRBV10-3,CAISESSRTQETQYF,TGTGCCATCAGTGAGTCCTCAAGGACTCAGGAGACCCAGTACTTC
few,TRBJ2-7,TRBD2,TRBV5-8,CASSLVQRGGYEQYF,TGTGCCAGCAGCTTGGTGCAGCGGGGGGGGTACGAGCAGTACTTC
.,TRBJ2-7,TRBD1,TRBV27,CASRRQGAYEQYF,TGTGCCAGCAGGAGACAGGGGGCCTACGAGCAGTACTTC
.,TRBJ2-1,.,TRBV4-3,CASSHLYNEQFF,TGCGCCAGCAGCCACCTATACAATGAGCAGTTCTTC
.,TRBJ2-3,.,TRBV18,CASSLAGAGGTDTQYF,TGTGCCAGCTCACTGGCGGGGGCAGGGGGCACAGATACGCAGTATTTT
.,TRBJ2-7,.,TRBV24-1,CATSSGYEQYF,TGTGCCACCAGTTCCGGGTACGAGCAGTACTTC
once,TRBJ2-7,.,TRBV29-1,CSGAPSPGSEQYF,TGCAGCGGGGCCCCGAGTCCAGGCTCCGAGCAGTACTTC
.,TRBJ2-5,TRBD2,TRBV3-1/TRBV3-2,CASSQGPSGEETQYF,TGTGCCAGCAGCCAAGGCCCTAGCGGGGAGGAGACCCAGTACTTC
.,TRBJ2-7,TRBD1,TRBV28,CASSLQGAYEQYF,TGTGCCAGCAGTCTTCAGGGGGCGTACGAGCAGTACTTC
.,TRBJ1-2,TRBD1,TRBV30,CAWRDPGTGYGYTF,TGTGCCTGGAGGGACCCCGGGACAGGTTATGGCTACACCTTC
few,TRBJ1-5,.,TRBV2,CASSEQGPNNQPQHF,TGTGCCAGCAGTGAACAGGGGCCAAACAATCAGCCCCAGCATTTT
.,TRBJ2-7,TRBD1,TRBV6-5,CASSPFEGAAYEQYF,TGTGCCAGCAGTCCCTTCGAGGGGGCGGCCTACGAGCAGTACTTC
.,TRBJ1-1,TRBD1,TRBV11-3,CASSTGQGTEAFF,TGTGCCAGCAGCACAGGACAGGGGACTGAAGCTTTCTTT
.,TRBJ2-2,.,TRBV11-3,CASSPGGSRGNTGELFF,TGTGCCAGCAGCCCCGGGGGTAGCCGAGGGAACACCGGGGAGCTGTTTTTT
.,TRBJ1-3,.,TRBV6-6,CASSYLTGWGNTIYF,TGTGCCAGCAGTTACCTTACAGGGTGGGGAAACACCATATATTTT
.,TRBJ1-1,TRBD1,TRBV7-3,CASTLEQGDEAFF,TGTGCCAGCACCCTAGAACAGGGGGATGAAGCTTTCTTT